This TCR beta chain was documented in a study of blood T cell repertoires in COVID-19. Study-level information: Sample material is recorded as cDNA or gDNA derived from T cells, B-cell-depleted T cells, or PBMCs.

Sequenced by immunoSEQ multiplex PCR; TCRdb stores in-frame clones only, minus some. The table records fewer than 85,000 clones, roughly 90% of them present only once. The germline CDR1 and CDR2 sequences are ENHRY and SYGVKD. This CDR3 region has 17 residues. V lost 3 bases, J lost 8 bases, and 10 bases stayed unmatched. Sequenced material: peripheral blood. The chain links TRBV10-3 to TRBJ1-6; 10 bases map to TRBD1. The receptor's source is a human donor in a cohort sampled during active COVID-19. This chain's CDR3 is CAISDVDRGRSDSPLHF. The CDR3 bases are TGTGCCATCAGTGACGTGGACAGGGGGAGAAGTGATTCACCCCTCCACTTT.